Below are 5 T cell receptor beta chains sequenced from a single sample in a study of spatial heterogeneity in lung cancer. MiXCR, run by TCRdb on the 5' RACE reads, gives a single entry per CDR3 protein. The sample holds 10,000 to 15,000 distinct CDR3 sequences, approximately 17% seen once. The sample's time point: sample taken at primary tumor resection. The authors sequenced whole RNA from tumor, nontumor lung or frozen PBMC without sorting. The material sequenced was PBMCs, taken at surgery. These receptors were taken from a male donor with early-stage non-small cell lung cancer.

The sample holds a few counts of this clonotype. The chain links TRBV7-2 to TRBJ2-1; D unresolved. The CDR3 runs to 15 residues. Trimming cost V 2 bases and J 4 bases, with 12 bases left between them. Looked up from germline, CDR1 is SGHTA and CDR2 is FQGNSA. For the CDR3, the DNA is TGTGCCAGCAGCTTATTTTCGGCATCTTACAATGAGCAGTTCTTC. As protein: CASSLFSASYNEQFF.

Only a few counts were recorded for this clonotype. The chain carries TRBV7-8 and TRBJ2-1; D perhaps matches TRBD2 (6 bases). The CDR3 is made up of 13 amino acids. Trimming removed 1 base at V and 8 bases at J, with 9 bases between. The V gene's germline CDR1 is SGHVS and CDR2 FQNEAQ. CDR3 loop: CASSLVGRYEQFF. DNA for the CDR3: TGTGCCAGCAGCTTAGTGGGGAGGTATGAGCAGTTCTTC. Full variable domain (remainder filled in from reference TRBV7-8 and TRBJ2-1): GAGVSQSPRYKVAKRGQDVALRCDPISGHVSLFWYQQALGQGPEFLTYFQNEAQLDKSGLPSDRFFAERPEGSVSTLKIQRTQQEDSAVYLCASSLVGRYEQFFGPGTRLTVL.

In this sample, this clonotype turned up many times. The chain couples TRBV18 to TRBJ1-1; TRBD1 might be the D (5 bases). Germline CDR1 KGHSH, CDR2 LQKENI. The CDR3 length is 14 residues. Trimming removed 0 bases from V and 7 bases from J, with 12 bases in between. CDR3 sequence (DNA): TGTGCCAGCTCACCACCCAATAGGGACGGTGAAGCTTTCTTT. It encodes CASSPPNRDGEAFF. The full variable domain, rest sourced from reference TRBV18 and TRBJ1-1, is NAGVMQNPRHLVRRRGQEARLRCSPMKGHSHVYWYRQLPEEGLKFMVYLQKENIIDESGMPKERFSAEFPKEGPSILRIQQVVRGDSAAYFCASSPPNRDGEAFFGQGTRLTVV.

The chain carries TRBV6-6 and TRBJ2-7; 9 bases fit TRBD2. The CDR3 has 15 residues. The junction had 10 bases not matched to a gene; V was cut back by 6 bases and J by 4 bases. Looked up from germline, CDR1 is MNHNY and CDR2 is SVGAGI (reference sequence). CDR3 sequence (DNA): TGTGCCAGCAGACGGATAGCGGGAGATAGGTACGAGCAGTACTTC. Translated, it gives CASRRIAGDRYEQYF.

At least ten counts were recorded for this clonotype. The chain links TRBV5-1 to TRBJ2-1, with 8 nucleotides matching TRBD2. Trimming took 8 bases from V and 0 from J; bases not matched to a gene: 7. The CDR3 runs 15 residues. Germline lookup yields CDR1 SGHRS and CDR2 YFSETQ. CDR3 DNA sequence: TGCGCCAGTGCGGTTAGCGGGATCTCCTACAATGAGCAGTTCTTC. Encoded protein: CASAVSGISYNEQFF. The entire variable domain, with the rest obtained from reference TRBV5-1 and TRBJ2-1, is as follows: KAGVTQTPRYLIKTRGQQVTLSCSPISGHRSVSWYQQTPGQGLQFLFEYFSETQRNKGNFPGRFSGRQFSNSRSEMNVSTLELGDSALYLCASAVSGISYNEQFFGPGTRLTVL.